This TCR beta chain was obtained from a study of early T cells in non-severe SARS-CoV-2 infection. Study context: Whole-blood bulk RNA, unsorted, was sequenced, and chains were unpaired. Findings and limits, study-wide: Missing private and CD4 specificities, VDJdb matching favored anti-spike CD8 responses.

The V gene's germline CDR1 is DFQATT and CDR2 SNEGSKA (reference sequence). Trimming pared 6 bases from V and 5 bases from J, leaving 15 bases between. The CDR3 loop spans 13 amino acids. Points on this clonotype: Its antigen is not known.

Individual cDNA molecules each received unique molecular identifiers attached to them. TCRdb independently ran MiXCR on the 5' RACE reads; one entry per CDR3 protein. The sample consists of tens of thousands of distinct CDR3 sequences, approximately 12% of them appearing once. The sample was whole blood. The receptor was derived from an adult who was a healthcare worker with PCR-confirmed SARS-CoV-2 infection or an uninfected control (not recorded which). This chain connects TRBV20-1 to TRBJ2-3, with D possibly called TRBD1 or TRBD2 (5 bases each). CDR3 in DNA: TGCAGTGCACTAAAAGGGGAGAAAGATACGCAGTATTTT. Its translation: CSALKGEKDTQYF.